This T cell receptor beta chain was profiled in a study of T-cell memory formation after mild COVID-19. TCRdb redid the calling of the 5' RACE reads with MiXCR, one entry per CDR3 protein. Counted here are around 340,000 distinct CDR3 sequences, about 21% occurring once; the ten biggest clones make up around an eighth. Input material: PBMCs or a T cell subset sorted from them (not recorded which). The sequence was obtained from an adult woman who had mild COVID-19 (a few samples of this study predate the infection). Cell type and time point are not known.

This CDR3 is CASSGDNAYEQYF. The CDR3 DNA is TGCGCCAGCAGTGGGGACAATGCCTACGAGCAGTACTTC. The chain carries TRBV5-1 and TRBJ2-7, with D possibly TRBD1 on 6 matching bases. The CDR3 length is 13 residues. From germline, CDR1 is SGHRS and CDR2 YFSETQ. Trimming pared 5 bases from V and 2 bases from J, leaving 11 bases between.